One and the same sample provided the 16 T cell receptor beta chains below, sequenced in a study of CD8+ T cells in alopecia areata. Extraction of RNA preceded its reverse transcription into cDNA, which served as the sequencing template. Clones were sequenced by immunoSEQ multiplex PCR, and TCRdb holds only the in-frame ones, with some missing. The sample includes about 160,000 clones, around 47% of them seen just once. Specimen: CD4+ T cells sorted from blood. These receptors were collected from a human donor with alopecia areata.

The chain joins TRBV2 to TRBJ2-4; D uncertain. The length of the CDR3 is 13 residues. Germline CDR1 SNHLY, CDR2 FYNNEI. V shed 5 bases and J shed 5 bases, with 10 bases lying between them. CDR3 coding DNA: TGTGCCAGCAGTATAGCCCTCCAAAACATTCAGTACTTC. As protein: CASSIALQNIQYF.

Here the CDR3 reads CSVGQGISQPQHF. CDR3 bases: TGCAGCGTTGGACAGGGTATATCTCAGCCCCAGCATTTT. V and J are TRBV29-1 and TRBJ1-5, with 7 positions matching TRBD1. The ends lost 4 bases at V and 6 bases at J; junction bases unmatched: 6. From germline, CDR1 is SQVTM and CDR2 ANQGSEA. This CDR3 is built from 13 residues.

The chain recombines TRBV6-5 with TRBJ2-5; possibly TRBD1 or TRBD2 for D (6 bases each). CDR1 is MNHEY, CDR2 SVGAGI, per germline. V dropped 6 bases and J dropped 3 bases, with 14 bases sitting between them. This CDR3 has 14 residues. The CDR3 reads CASRRGAAKETQYF. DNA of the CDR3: TGTGCCAGCAGGAGGGGGGCGGCGAAAGAGACCCAGTACTTC.

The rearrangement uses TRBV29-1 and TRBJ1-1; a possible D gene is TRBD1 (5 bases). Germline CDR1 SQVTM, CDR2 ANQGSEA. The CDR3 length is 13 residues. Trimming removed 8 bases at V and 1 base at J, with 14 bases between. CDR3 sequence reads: CSFAGQANTEAFF. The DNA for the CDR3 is TGCAGCTTCGCAGGGCAGGCGAACACTGAAGCTTTCTTT.

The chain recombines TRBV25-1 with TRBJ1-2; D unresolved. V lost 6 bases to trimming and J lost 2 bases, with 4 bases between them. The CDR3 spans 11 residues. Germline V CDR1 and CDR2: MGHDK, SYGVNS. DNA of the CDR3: TGTGCCAGCAGCCAGAACTATGGCTACACCTTC. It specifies CASSQNYGYTF.

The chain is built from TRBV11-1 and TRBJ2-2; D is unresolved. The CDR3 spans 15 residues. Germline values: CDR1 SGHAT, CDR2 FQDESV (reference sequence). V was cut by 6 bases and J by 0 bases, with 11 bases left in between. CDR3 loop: CASRPPEANTGELFF. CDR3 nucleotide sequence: TGTGCCAGCAGGCCTCCCGAGGCGAACACCGGGGAGCTGTTTTTT.

CDR3 nucleotides: TGTGCCAGCAGCTTCGGGGGGGGCGCGTCCCAGTACTTC. Its translation is CASSFGGGASQYF. V usage is TRBV5-4 and J usage is TRBJ2-5, with 8 positions matching TRBD2. CDR1 and CDR2 (germline): SGHNT, YYREEE (reference sequence). The CDR3 length is 13 residues. V shed 2 bases and J 9 bases; nucleotides not matched to a gene: 6. Using reference TRBV5-4 and TRBJ2-5 for the parts outside the CDR3, the full variable domain is ETGVTQSPTHLIKTRGQQVTLRCSSQSGHNTVSWYQQALGQGPQFIFQYYREEENGRGNFPPRFSGLQFPNYSSELNVNALELDDSALYLCASSFGGGASQYFGPGTRLLVL.

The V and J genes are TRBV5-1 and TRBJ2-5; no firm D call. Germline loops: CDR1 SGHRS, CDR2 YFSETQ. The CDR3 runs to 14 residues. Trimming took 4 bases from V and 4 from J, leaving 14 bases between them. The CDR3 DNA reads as TGCGCCAGCAGCACCGCAGGCGCCCGAGAGACCCAGTACTTC. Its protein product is CASSTAGARETQYF.

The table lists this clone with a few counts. The CDR3 reads CASGAGADTQYF. The DNA of the CDR3 is TGTGCCAGCGGAGCGGGCGCAGATACGCAGTATTTT. This chain uses TRBV7-2 with TRBJ2-3; maybe TRBD2 (6 bases). The ends were cut back, 8 bases at V and 4 bases at J, with 10 bases in the middle. Germline lookup yields CDR1 SGHTA and CDR2 FQGNSA. The CDR3 consists of 12 residues.

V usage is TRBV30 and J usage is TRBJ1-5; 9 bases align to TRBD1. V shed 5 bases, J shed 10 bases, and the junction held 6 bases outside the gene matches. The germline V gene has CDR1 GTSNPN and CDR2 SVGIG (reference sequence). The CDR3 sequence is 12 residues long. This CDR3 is CAWDTGGKPQHF. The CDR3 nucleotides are TGTGCCTGGGACACAGGGGGCAAACCCCAGCATTTT.

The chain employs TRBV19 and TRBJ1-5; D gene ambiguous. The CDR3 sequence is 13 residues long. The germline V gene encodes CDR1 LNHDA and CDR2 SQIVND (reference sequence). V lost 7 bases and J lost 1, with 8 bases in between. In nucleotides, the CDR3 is TGTGCCAGTAATAAGTTAAGCAATCAGCCCCAGCATTTT. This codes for CASNKLSNQPQHF. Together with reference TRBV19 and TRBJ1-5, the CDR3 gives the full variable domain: DGGITQSPKYLFRKEGQNVTLSCEQNLNHDAMYWYRQDPGQGLRLIYYSQIVNDFQKGDIAEGYSVSREKKESFPLTVTSAQKNPTAFYLCASNKLSNQPQHFGDGTRLSIL.

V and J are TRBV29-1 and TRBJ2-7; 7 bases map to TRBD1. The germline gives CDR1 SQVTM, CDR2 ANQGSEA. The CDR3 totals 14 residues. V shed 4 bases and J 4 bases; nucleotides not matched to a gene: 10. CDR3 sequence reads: CSVGVSGGRYEQYF. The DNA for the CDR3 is TGCAGCGTTGGGGTGTCAGGGGGTAGGTACGAGCAGTACTTC.

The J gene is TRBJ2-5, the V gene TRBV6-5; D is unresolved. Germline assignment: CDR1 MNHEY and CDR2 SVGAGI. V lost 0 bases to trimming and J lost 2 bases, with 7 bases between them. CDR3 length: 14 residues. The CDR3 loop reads CASSYSGRQETQYF. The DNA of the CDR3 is TGTGCCAGCAGTTACTCGGGAAGACAAGAGACCCAGTACTTC.

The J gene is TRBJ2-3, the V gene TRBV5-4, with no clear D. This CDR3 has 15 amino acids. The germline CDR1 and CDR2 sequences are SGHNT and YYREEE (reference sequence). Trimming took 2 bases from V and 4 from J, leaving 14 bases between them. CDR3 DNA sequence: TGTGCCAGCAGCTTTCCTGGTGCTAGATCAGATACGCAGTATTTT. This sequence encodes CASSFPGARSDTQYF.

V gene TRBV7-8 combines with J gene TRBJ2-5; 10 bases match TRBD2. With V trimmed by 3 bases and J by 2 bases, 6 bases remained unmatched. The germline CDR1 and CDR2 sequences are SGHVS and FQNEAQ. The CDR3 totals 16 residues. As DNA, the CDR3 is TGTGCCAGCAGCTTTGTAGCGGGAGGAGGGCAAGAGACCCAGTACTTC. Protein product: CASSFVAGGGQETQYF.

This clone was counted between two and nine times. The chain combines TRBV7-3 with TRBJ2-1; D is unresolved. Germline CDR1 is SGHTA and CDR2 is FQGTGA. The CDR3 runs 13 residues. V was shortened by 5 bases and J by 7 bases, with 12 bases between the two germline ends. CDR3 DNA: TGTGCCAGCAGCCCCGCTCCTCATAATGAGCAGTTCTTC. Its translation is CASSPAPHNEQFF. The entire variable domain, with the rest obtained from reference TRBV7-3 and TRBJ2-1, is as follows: GAGVSQTPSNKVTEKGKYVELRCDPISGHTALYWYRQSLGQGPEFLIYFQGTGAADDSGLPNDRFFAVRPEGSVSTLKIQRTERGDSAVYLCASSPAPHNEQFFGPGTRLTVL.